The next 18 T cell receptor beta chains were all read from a single sample in a study of blood T cell repertoires in COVID-19. Using immunoSEQ multiplex PCR, the repertoire was profiled, and TCRdb retains in-frame clones only, with some absent. The sample contains 200,000 to 300,000 clones, about 86% of which appear only once. The sequencing sample was made of peripheral blood. The receptors originated from a man younger than 40 with active or convalescent COVID-19.

This chain joins TRBV29-1 and TRBJ2-7, with a possible D match to TRBD2 (7 bases). The germline V gene encodes CDR1 SQVTM and CDR2 ANQGSEA. The CDR3 totals 14 residues. Trimming left V 1 base short and J 6 bases short, with 16 bases between. The CDR3 protein is CSVEVGGAPLEQYF. CDR3 in DNA: TGCAGCGTTGAAGTTGGGGGGGCACCTCTCGAGCAGTACTTC.

The chain recombines TRBV6-5 with TRBJ1-5; TRBD1 might be the D (6 bases). Trimming left V 5 bases short and J 4 bases short, with 9 bases between. Germline CDR1 is MNHEY and CDR2 is SVGAGI. CDR3 length: 13 residues. As DNA, the CDR3 is TGTGCCAGCAGTCGGCAGGGGAATCAGCCCCAGCATTTT. This translates into CASSRQGNQPQHF.

This clone was counted between two and nine times. The V and J genes are TRBV29-1 and TRBJ1-4; 12 positions match TRBD1. Germline CDR1 and CDR2: SQVTM and ANQGSEA. Germline trimming cut 4 bases from V and 7 bases from J; bases unmatched to any gene: 13. CDR3 length: 17 residues. CDR3 sequence: CSVGSGTGGAFGEKLFF. The CDR3, as DNA: TGCAGCGTTGGCTCCGGGACAGGGGGCGCTTTTGGTGAAAAACTGTTTTTT. The variable domain in full, with the rest retrieved from reference TRBV29-1 and TRBJ1-4, is SAVISQKPSRDICQRGTSLTIQCQVDSQVTMMFWYRQQPGQSLTLIATANQGSEATYESGFVIDKFPISRPNLTFSTLTVSNMSPEDSSIYLCSVGSGTGGAFGEKLFFGSGTQLSVL.

The chain employs TRBV7-9 and TRBJ2-7, with 13 bases aligning to TRBD2. There are 16 residues in the CDR3. Germline CDR1 reads SEHNR; CDR2 reads FQNEAQ (reference sequence). Trimming at V came to 5 bases and at J to 4 bases, leaving 8 bases not matched to a gene. CDR3 protein: CASSRTSGGVKYEQYF. The CDR3 DNA reads as TGTGCCAGCAGCCGGACTAGCGGGGGAGTTAAGTACGAGCAGTACTTC.

V usage is TRBV3-1 (or the pseudogene TRBV3-2) and J usage is TRBJ2-7, with TRBD2 matching 9 bases. The CDR3 runs 16 residues. V trimming: 4 bases; J trimming: 2 bases; junction bases outside the gene matches: 9. Germline-derived CDR1 and CDR2 are LGHDT and YNNKEL (reference sequence). CDR3 coding DNA: TGTGCCAGCAGCCCTTTACTAGCGGGTGATACCTACGAGCAGTACTTC. Protein sequence: CASSPLLAGDTYEQYF.

The gene calls are TRBV19 and TRBJ1-5; D may be TRBD1 (5 bases). This CDR3 region has 15 residues. The germline V and J ends were trimmed by 1 base and 4 bases, with 11 bases remaining between them. Germline V gene sequence: CDR1 LNHDA, CDR2 SQIVND (reference sequence). For the CDR3, the DNA is TGTGCCAGTAGTATAGTAGGGGCTAGTAATCAGCCCCAGCATTTT. Amino acids: CASSIVGASNQPQHF.

For the CDR3, the DNA is TGTGCCAGCAGAGCCAGACTAGCGGTGTACAATGAGCAGTTCTTC. Amino acid sequence: CASRARLAVYNEQFF. The chain joins TRBV2 to TRBJ2-1, with 9 nucleotides matching TRBD2. CDR1 is SNHLY and CDR2 is FYNNEI in the germline V gene. With 6 bases clipped from V and 4 bases from J, the junction kept 7 bases outside the gene matches. This CDR3 contains 15 residues.

Only one count was recorded for this clone. The CDR3 protein is CASSLFGGENSPLHF. The DNA for the CDR3 is TGTGCCAGCAGCTTATTCGGGGGGGAAAATTCACCCCTCCACTTT. This rearrangement joins TRBV7-6 to TRBJ1-6; D possibly corresponds to TRBD1 (5 bases). This CDR3 has 15 residues. Deletions cut 2 bases from V and 7 bases from J, with 12 bases between. Germline V gene sequence: CDR1 SGHVS, CDR2 FNYEAQ.

The chain is built from TRBV29-1 and TRBJ1-5, with 8 positions matching TRBD1. Trimming cost V 4 bases and J 4 bases; bases outside gene matches: 9. Germline values: CDR1 SQVTM, CDR2 ANQGSEA. The CDR3 extends over 15 amino acids. CDR3 amino acids: CSVAHGTGGNQPQHF. In DNA form, the CDR3 reads TGCAGCGTTGCCCATGGGACAGGCGGTAATCAGCCCCAGCATTTT.

A remark on this clone: In the same sample, other DNA sequences code for this CDR3. The chain links TRBV19 to TRBJ1-1, with D perhaps TRBD1 (5 bases). There are 14 residues in the CDR3. Deletions cut 3 bases from V and 1 base from J, with 9 bases between. Germline CDR1 is LNHDA and CDR2 is SQIVND (reference sequence). This CDR3 is CASSISGGNTEAFF. For the CDR3, the DNA is TGTGCCAGTAGTATCTCGGGGGGGAACACTGAAGCTTTCTTT. The complete variable domain, with remaining parts taken from reference TRBV19 and TRBJ1-1, reads DGGITQSPKYLFRKEGQNVTLSCEQNLNHDAMYWYRQDPGQGLRLIYYSQIVNDFQKGDIAEGYSVSREKKESFPLTVTSAQKNPTAFYLCASSISGGNTEAFFGQGTRLTVV.

The CDR3 here is CASSTLYRLFYDTEAFF. The CDR3 DNA reads TGTGCCAGCAGCACCTTATACAGGCTTTTTTACGACACTGAAGCTTTCTTT. This chain joins TRBV7-4 and TRBJ1-1; tentative D call: TRBD1 (5 bases). Germline lookup yields CDR1 SGHVT and CDR2 SQSDAQ. The CDR3 totals 17 residues. The V gene lost 5 bases and the J gene lost 3 bases, with 22 bases spanning the gap.

Details on this clone: A read error may account for a junction end that differs from germline. This chain connects TRBV7-2 to TRBJ2-1, with 9 bases matching TRBD2. The germline CDR1 and CDR2 sequences are SGHTA and FQGNSA. The CDR3 is 15 amino acids. The DNA for the CDR3 is TGTGCCAGCAGATTAGCGGGGGCCCTATACAATGAGCAGTTCTTC. Amino acid sequence: CASRLAGALYNEQFF.

The chain carries TRBV5-4 and TRBJ2-3; D unresolved. Germline CDR1 and CDR2: SGHNT and YYREEE (reference sequence). Trimming left V 2 bases short and J 9 bases short, with 19 bases between. This CDR3 comprises 15 residues. This CDR3 is CASSLGRYTDSTQYF. CDR3 DNA sequence: TGTGCCAGCAGCTTAGGTCGCTACACCGACTCCACGCAGTATTTT.

The table lists this clone with a count of one. This chain connects TRBV6-2 or TRBV6-3 to TRBJ2-1, with 12 bases that match TRBD2. V lost 2 bases to trimming and J lost 5 bases; unmatched junction nucleotides: 1. The CDR3 totals 15 residues. Per germline, CDR1 MNHEY and CDR2 SVGEGT. CDR3 sequence reads: CASSYTSGGHNEQFF. For the CDR3, the DNA is TGTGCCAGCAGTTACACTAGCGGGGGGCACAATGAGCAGTTCTTC.

The chain is built from TRBV13 and TRBJ1-6, with D perhaps TRBD1 (6 bases). Germline assignment: CDR1 PRHDT and CDR2 FYEKMQ (reference sequence). The length of the CDR3 is 15 residues. Trimming left V 1 base short and J 7 bases short, with 11 bases between. The CDR3 loop reads CASSLDRERNSPLHF. The CDR3 DNA is TGTGCCAGCAGCTTAGACAGGGAACGGAATTCACCCCTCCACTTT. Looking up the rest from reference TRBV13 and TRBJ1-6 gives the full variable domain: AAGVIQSPRHLIKEKRETATLKCYPIPRHDTVYWYQQGPGQDPQFLISFYEKMQSDKGSIPDRFSAQQFSDYHSELNMSSLELGDSALYFCASSLDRERNSPLHFGNGTRLTVT.

CDR3 residues: CAWSVLGVRGDPYTEAFF. CDR3 nucleotide sequence: TGTGCCTGGAGTGTCTTAGGGGTGCGGGGGGACCCGTACACTGAAGCTTTCTTT. The chain couples TRBV30 to TRBJ1-1, with a weak D call TRBD1 (5 bases). This CDR3 contains 18 residues. Trimming removed 0 bases from V and 3 bases from J, with 23 bases in between. CDR1 and CDR2 from the germline V gene are GTSNPN and SVGIG (reference sequence).

This chain uses TRBV19 with TRBJ2-1, with 8 bases identical to TRBD2. V lost 5 bases and J lost 2; bases outside the gene matches: 5. The CDR3 has 15 amino acids. From germline, CDR1 is LNHDA and CDR2 SQIVND (reference sequence). The CDR3 nucleotides read TGTGCCAGTAGTGATAGCGGGGATACCTACAATGAGCAGTTCTTC. This sequence encodes CASSDSGDTYNEQFF.

The chain has TRBV15 and TRBJ2-7; D perhaps matches TRBD2 (5 bases). The V gene lost 4 bases and the J gene lost 4 bases, with 17 bases spanning the gap. Looked up from germline, CDR1 is LNHNV and CDR2 is YYDKDF (reference sequence). This CDR3 is 15 amino acids long. The CDR3 here is CATSTGSGLGYEQYF. The CDR3 bases are TGTGCCACCAGCACAGGATCGGGGTTGGGGTACGAGCAGTACTTC.